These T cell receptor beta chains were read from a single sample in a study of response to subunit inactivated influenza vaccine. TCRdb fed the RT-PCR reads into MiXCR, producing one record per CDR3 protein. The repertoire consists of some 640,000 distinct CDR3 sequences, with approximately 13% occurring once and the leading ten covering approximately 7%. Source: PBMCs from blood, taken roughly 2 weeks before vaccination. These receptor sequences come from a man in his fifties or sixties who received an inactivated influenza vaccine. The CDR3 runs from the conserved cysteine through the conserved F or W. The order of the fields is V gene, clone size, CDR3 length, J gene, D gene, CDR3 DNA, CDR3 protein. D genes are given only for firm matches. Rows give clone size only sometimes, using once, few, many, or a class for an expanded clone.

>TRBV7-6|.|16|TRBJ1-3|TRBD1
TGTGCCAGCAGCTCCGCGACAGGGGCTCCCTTACACACCATATATTTT
CASSSATGAPLHTIYF
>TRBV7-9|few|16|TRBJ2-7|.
TGTGCCAGCAGCTTAGAGGAGGAGCGGTTAACCTACGAGCAGTACTTC
CASSLEEERLTYEQYF
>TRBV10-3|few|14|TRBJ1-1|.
TGTGCCATCCGCGATATCGCCTCGGACACTGAAGCTTTCTTT
CAIRDIASDTEAFF
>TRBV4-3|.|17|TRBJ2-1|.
TGCGCCAGCAGCCAAGCTACTAGCCCGAGCTCCTACAATGAGCAGTTCTTC
CASSQATSPSSYNEQFF
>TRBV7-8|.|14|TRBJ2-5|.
TGTGCCAGCAGCAAGGGGGAATTGCAAGAGACCCAGTACTTC
CASSKGELQETQYF
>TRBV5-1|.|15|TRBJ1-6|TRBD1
TGCGCCAGCAGCTTGAACGGACAGGCCAATTCACCCCTCCACTTT
CASSLNGQANSPLHF
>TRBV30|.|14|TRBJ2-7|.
TGTGCCTGGAGTGTACTGGACACCTCCTACGAGCAGTACTTC
CAWSVLDTSYEQYF
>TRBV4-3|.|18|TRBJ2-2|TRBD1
TGCGCCAGCAGCCAAGATCCCCGGGACAGGGCGAACACCGGGGAGCTGTTTTTT
CASSQDPRDRANTGELFF
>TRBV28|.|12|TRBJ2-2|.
TGTGCCAGCGGGGGGCACACCGGGGAGCTGTTTTTT
CASGGHTGELFF
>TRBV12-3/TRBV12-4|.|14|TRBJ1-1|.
TGTGCCAGCAGTTTAAGTTCAGGGATCACTGAAGCTTTCTTT
CASSLSSGITEAFF
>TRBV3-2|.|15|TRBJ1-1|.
TGTGCCAGCAGCAAACATCTCACTTTGTCAGGAGGCGCTTTCTTT
CASSKHLTLSGGAFF
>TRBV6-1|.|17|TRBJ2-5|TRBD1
TGTGCCAGTGGCGGGCAGGGGGCCCTTTTCTACCAAGAGACCCAGTACTTC
CASGGQGALFYQETQYF
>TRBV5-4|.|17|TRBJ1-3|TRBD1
TGTGCCAGCAGCTTGGCGGCAGGGGGCCTCTCTGGAAACACCATATATTTT
CASSLAAGGLSGNTIYF
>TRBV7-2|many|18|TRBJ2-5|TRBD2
TGTGCCAGCAGCTTAGCGGTAGGGCTAGCGGGACGGTCCAAGACCCAGTACTTC
CASSLAVGLAGRSKTQYF
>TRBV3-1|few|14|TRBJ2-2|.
TGTGCCAGCAGCCAAGAATGGGATTCCGGGGAGCTGTTTTTT
CASSQEWDSGELFF
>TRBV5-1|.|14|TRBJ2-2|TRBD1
TGCGCCAGCAGCGCGGGACAGGGTGCCGGGGAGCTGTTTTTT
CASSAGQGAGELFF
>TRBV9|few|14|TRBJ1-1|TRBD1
TGTGCCAGCAGCGTCGGACAGGGGGGCCCTGAAGCTTTCTTT
CASSVGQGGPEAFF
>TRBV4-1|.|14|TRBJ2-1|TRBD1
TGCGCCAGCAGCCAATTAGGACAGGGCGATGAGCAGTTCTTC
CASSQLGQGDEQFF
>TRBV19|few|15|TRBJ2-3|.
TGTGCCAGTAGTCGGTCCTCATTAGGATCAGATACGCAGTATTTT
CASSRSSLGSDTQYF
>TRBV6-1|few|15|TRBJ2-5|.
TGTGCCAGCAGTGGACGATTCGGGCTCCAAGAGACCCAGTACTTC
CASSGRFGLQETQYF
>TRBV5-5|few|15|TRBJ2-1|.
TGTGCCAGCAGCTTGGTTGATCACGCCTACAATGAGCAGTTCTTC
CASSLVDHAYNEQFF
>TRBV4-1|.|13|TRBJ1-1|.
TGCGCCAGCAGCCAGGTTCTACAGGGTGAAGCTTTCTTT
CASSQVLQGEAFF
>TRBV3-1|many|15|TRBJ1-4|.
TGTGCCAGCAGCCATTCCGGATCATCTAATGAAAAACTGTTTTTT
CASSHSGSSNEKLFF
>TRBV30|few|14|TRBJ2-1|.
TGTGCCTGGAGTATCGTGGGGGCTGACAATGAGCAGTTCTTC
CAWSIVGADNEQFF
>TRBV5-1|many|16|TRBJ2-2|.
TGCGCCAGCAGCTTGGCCGGAGGAAGGAACACCGGGGAGCTGTTTTTT
CASSLAGGRNTGELFF
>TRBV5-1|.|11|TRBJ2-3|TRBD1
TGCGCCAGCAGCATCCGGGACAGCCAGTATTTT
CASSIRDSQYF
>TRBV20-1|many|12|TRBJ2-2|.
TGCAGTGCTAGAGATCAGGGCGGGGAGCTGTTTTTT
CSARDQGGELFF
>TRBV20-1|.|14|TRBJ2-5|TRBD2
TGCAGTGCTGTCGGACTAGCGGACTGGGAGACCCAGTACTTC
CSAVGLADWETQYF
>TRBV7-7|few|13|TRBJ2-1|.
TGTGCCAGCAGCTTAACAGGGTATGATGAGCAGTTCTTC
CASSLTGYDEQFF
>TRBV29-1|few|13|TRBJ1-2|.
TGCAGCGTTGGCGACAACTTTAACTATGGCTACACCTTC
CSVGDNFNYGYTF
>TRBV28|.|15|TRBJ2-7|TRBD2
TGTGCCAGCGGGAGACTAGCGGGAGGGTCCTACGAGCAGTACTTC
CASGRLAGGSYEQYF
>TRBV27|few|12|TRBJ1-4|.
TGTGCCAGCGGGACGGCCGGCGAAAAACTGTTTTTT
CASGTAGEKLFF
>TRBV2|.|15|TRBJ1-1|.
TGTGCCAGCAGTAAAGTCAGGGGCACTCGCAAGGGAGCTTTCTTT
CASSKVRGTRKGAFF
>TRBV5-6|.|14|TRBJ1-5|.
TGTGCCAGCAGCACCGACGGATTCAATCAGCCCCAGCATTTT
CASSTDGFNQPQHF
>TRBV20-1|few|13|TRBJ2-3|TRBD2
TGCAGTGCGGAGACTAGCGGGGCAGATACGCAGTATTTT
CSAETSGADTQYF
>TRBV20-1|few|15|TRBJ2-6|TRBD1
TGCAGTGCCAGGACAGGGAACTCTGGGGCCAACGTCCTGACTTTC
CSARTGNSGANVLTF
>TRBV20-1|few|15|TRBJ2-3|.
TGCAGTACCACGGAGGGGGGGGGCTTTGGCGATACGCAGTATTTT
CSTTEGGGFGDTQYF
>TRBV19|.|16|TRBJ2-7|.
TGTGCCAGTAGTAAGTGGGGGACGAACAGATCCTACGAGCAGTACTTC
CASSKWGTNRSYEQYF
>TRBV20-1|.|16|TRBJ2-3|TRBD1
TGCAGTGCCGCAAGTACCGGGACAGGGACCACAGATACGCAGTATTTT
CSAASTGTGTTDTQYF
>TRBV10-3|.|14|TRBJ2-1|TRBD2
TGTGCCGTTAACCCGGGGACTAGAAACAATGAGCAGTTCTTC
CAVNPGTRNNEQFF
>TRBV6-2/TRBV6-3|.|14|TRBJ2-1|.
TGTGCCAGCAGTGGTAGCTTAGGCTACAATGAGCAGTTCTTC
CASSGSLGYNEQFF
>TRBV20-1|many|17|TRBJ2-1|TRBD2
TGCAGTGCTAGAGACTCGACTAGCGGGACGTTCTACAATGAGCAGTTCTTC
CSARDSTSGTFYNEQFF
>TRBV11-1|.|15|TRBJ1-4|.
TGTGCCAGCAGCACCGACTCGGGACCAGCACAAAAACTGTTTTTT
CASSTDSGPAQKLFF
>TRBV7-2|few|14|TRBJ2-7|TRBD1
TGTGCCAGCGGGTCTCGGACAGGGAACTACGAGCAGTACTTC
CASGSRTGNYEQYF
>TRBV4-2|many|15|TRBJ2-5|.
TGTGCCAGCAGCCAAGCGGAGGAACGGGGAAAGACCCAGTACTTC
CASSQAEERGKTQYF
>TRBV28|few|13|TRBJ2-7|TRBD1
TGTGCCAGCAGTTGGGGACAGATCAACGAGCAGTACTTC
CASSWGQINEQYF
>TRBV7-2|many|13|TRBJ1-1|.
TGTGCCAGCATCGAAGTCGGGAACACTGAAGCTTTCTTT
CASIEVGNTEAFF
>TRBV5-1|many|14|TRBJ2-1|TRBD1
TGCGCCAGCAGCTTCCGGGACAGCTACAATGAGCAGTTCTTC
CASSFRDSYNEQFF
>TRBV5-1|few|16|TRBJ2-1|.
TGCGCCAGCAGCTTGTCTGGCAAACCTTCAGACAATGAGCAGTTCTTC
CASSLSGKPSDNEQFF
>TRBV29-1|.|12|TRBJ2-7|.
TGCAGCGTAAAAGGCATATCCTACGAGCAGTACTTC
CSVKGISYEQYF
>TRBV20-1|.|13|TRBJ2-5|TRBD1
TGCAGTGCTCTGACAGGGGGCCAAGAGACCCAGTACTTC
CSALTGGQETQYF
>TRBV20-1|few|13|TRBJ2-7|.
TGCAGTGCGGACGGGGACTCCCCCTACGAGCAGTACTTC
CSADGDSPYEQYF
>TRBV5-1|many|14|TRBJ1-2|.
TGCGCCAGCAGCTGGGACCAGGGGCAGTATGGCTACACCTTC
CASSWDQGQYGYTF
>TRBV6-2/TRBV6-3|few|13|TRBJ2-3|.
TGTGCCAGCAGTTACCTGCCCGGTGATACGCAGTATTTT
CASSYLPGDTQYF
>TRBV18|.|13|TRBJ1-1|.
TGTGCCAGCTCACTACGGACAGACACTGAAGCTTTCTTT
CASSLRTDTEAFF
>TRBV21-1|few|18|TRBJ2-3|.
TGTGCCAGCAGCAGAACTAGCGGGAGGGCCGCGGGCACAGATACGCAGTATTTT
CASSRTSGRAAGTDTQYF
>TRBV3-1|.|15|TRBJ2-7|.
TGTGCCAGCAGCCGCCCTTCGGGACGCTCCTACGAGCAGTACTTC
CASSRPSGRSYEQYF
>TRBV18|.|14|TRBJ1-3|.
TGTGCCAGCTCACCACCGAACGCTGGAAACACCATATATTTT
CASSPPNAGNTIYF
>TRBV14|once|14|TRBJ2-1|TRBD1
TGTGCCAGCCATCGGGGACAGGTCTACAATGAGCAGTTCTTC
CASHRGQVYNEQFF
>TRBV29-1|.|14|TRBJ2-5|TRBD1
TGCAGCACCAGACAGGGGACAATACAAGAGACCCAGTACTTC
CSTRQGTIQETQYF